Listed below are T cell receptor beta chains from one sample, sequenced in a study of T-cell reconstitution after alpha-beta-depleted transplantation in children. One entry per CDR3 protein results from TCRdb running MiXCR on the PCR reads. The profile shows about 91,000 distinct CDR3 sequences, 7% to 10% of them singletons. The sequencing here drew on PBMCs from the stem cell graft donor, taken from the stem cell graft. The receptors originated from a human donor who donated a stem cell graft to a child with congenital amegakaryocytic thrombocytopenia. Each CDR3 is given with its conserved first and last residue. D genes are given only for firm matches. The size field is filled for only some rows; it gives once, few, many or a size class.

.,TRBJ1-2,TRBV5-1,many,TGCGCCAGCAGCACAGCAGGGTTAGGCTATGGCTACACCTTC,CASSTAGLGYGYTF
.,TRBJ1-6,TRBV20-1,many,TGCAGTGCTTTGTCAAATTCACCCCTCCACTTT,CSALSNSPLHF
.,TRBJ2-3,TRBV20-1,many,TGCAGTGCTAAGGACTGGCAGCACCGCACAGATACGCAGTATTTT,CSAKDWQHRTDTQYF
TRBD2,TRBJ2-1,TRBV11-2,many,TGTGCCAGCAGCTTAGTAAGCGGGAGTAGAGGGCGGGCCAATGAGCAGTTCTTC,CASSLVSGSRGRANEQFF
.,TRBJ2-3,TRBV20-1,.,TGCAGTGTCATCCCCCAGTCTAGCACAGATACGCAGTATTTT,CSVIPQSSTDTQYF
.,TRBJ2-3,TRBV5-1,many,TGCGCCAGCAGCTTTAGCGGTATTAGCACAGATACGCAGTATTTT,CASSFSGISTDTQYF
.,TRBJ1-5,TRBV6-5,many,TGTGCCAGCAGTTACCTGGCAGGGGATCAGCCCCAGCATTTT,CASSYLAGDQPQHF
TRBD2,TRBJ2-5,TRBV20-1,many,TGCAGTGCTAGTACCGGGACTAGCGGGGCCCACGGGGGAGAGACCCAGTACTTC,CSASTGTSGAHGGETQYF
.,TRBJ1-1,TRBV18,.,TGTGCCAGCCCACCACAAAATGCGGACACTGAAGCTTTCTTC,CASPPQNADTEAFF
.,TRBJ2-6,TRBV6-2/TRBV6-3,many,TGTGCCTCTGGCGGCTCTGGGGCCAACGTCCTGACTTTC,CASGGSGANVLTF
.,TRBJ2-7,TRBV20-1,many,TGCAGTGCTAGGATCGTTACCTACGAGCAGTACTTC,CSARIVTYEQYF
.,TRBJ2-7,TRBV5-1,many,TGCGCCAGCAGCTCCGCCGGATACGAGCAGTACTTC,CASSSAGYEQYF
TRBD1,TRBJ2-5,TRBV29-1,many,TGCAGCGTGACCGGGACAGGGGGCGAGACCCAGTACTTC,CSVTGTGGETQYF
.,TRBJ2-1,TRBV29-1,many,TGCAGCGCGCGGCGGCAGGGCTCCTACAATGAGCAGTTCTTC,CSARRQGSYNEQFF
.,TRBJ1-2,TRBV5-1,many,TGCGCCAGCAGCCGGTGGGACGGTAACTATGGCTACACCTTC,CASSRWDGNYGYTF
.,TRBJ2-1,TRBV7-9,many,TGTGCCAGCAGCCGGAGAGGGGGAACTGAGCAGTTCTTC,CASSRRGGTEQFF
TRBD1,TRBJ1-6,TRBV5-1,many,TGCGCCAGCAGCTTAACAGGACAGGGGCTTGGATCACCCCTCCACTTT,CASSLTGQGLGSPLHF
TRBD1,TRBJ1-3,TRBV12-3/TRBV12-4,few,TGTGCCAGCAGACGACAGGGCGCTGGAAACACCATATATTTT,CASRRQGAGNTIYF
.,TRBJ2-1,TRBV5-1,many,TGCGCCAGCAGCTTGGACGTAGTCTCCTACAATGAGCAGTTCTTC,CASSLDVVSYNEQFF
.,TRBJ2-7,TRBV11-2,many,TGTGCCAGCAGCTTAGATCCCACCAACAGGTTCGAGCAGTACTTC,CASSLDPTNRFEQYF
.,TRBJ2-5,TRBV6-5,many,TGTGCCAGCACGTCAGGAGCGGGCTACCAAGAGACCCAGTACTTC,CASTSGAGYQETQYF
TRBD2,TRBJ2-5,TRBV30,few,TGTGCCTGGAGTGGCTCGACTAGCCCTCCGGGAGAGACCCAGTACTTC,CAWSGSTSPPGETQYF
TRBD1,TRBJ1-2,TRBV27,many,TGTGCCAGCAGTTCTTATGGGGACAGAACTAACTATGGCTACACCTTC,CASSSYGDRTNYGYTF
.,TRBJ1-2,TRBV3-1,few,TGTGCCAGCAGCCAAGAGCCGGGTGGCGGCTACACCTTC,CASSQEPGGGYTF
TRBD1,TRBJ1-1,TRBV10-3,many,TGTGCCACCCGGGACAGAGACACTGAAGCTTTCTTT,CATRDRDTEAFF
.,TRBJ2-2,TRBV15,many,TGTGCCACCAGCAGAGGCATTCGGGGAACAGCCACCGGGGAGCTGTTTTTT,CATSRGIRGTATGELFF
.,TRBJ1-1,TRBV20-1,many,TGCAGTGCTATTAATCCCACGGCGAACACTGAAGCTTTCTTT,CSAINPTANTEAFF